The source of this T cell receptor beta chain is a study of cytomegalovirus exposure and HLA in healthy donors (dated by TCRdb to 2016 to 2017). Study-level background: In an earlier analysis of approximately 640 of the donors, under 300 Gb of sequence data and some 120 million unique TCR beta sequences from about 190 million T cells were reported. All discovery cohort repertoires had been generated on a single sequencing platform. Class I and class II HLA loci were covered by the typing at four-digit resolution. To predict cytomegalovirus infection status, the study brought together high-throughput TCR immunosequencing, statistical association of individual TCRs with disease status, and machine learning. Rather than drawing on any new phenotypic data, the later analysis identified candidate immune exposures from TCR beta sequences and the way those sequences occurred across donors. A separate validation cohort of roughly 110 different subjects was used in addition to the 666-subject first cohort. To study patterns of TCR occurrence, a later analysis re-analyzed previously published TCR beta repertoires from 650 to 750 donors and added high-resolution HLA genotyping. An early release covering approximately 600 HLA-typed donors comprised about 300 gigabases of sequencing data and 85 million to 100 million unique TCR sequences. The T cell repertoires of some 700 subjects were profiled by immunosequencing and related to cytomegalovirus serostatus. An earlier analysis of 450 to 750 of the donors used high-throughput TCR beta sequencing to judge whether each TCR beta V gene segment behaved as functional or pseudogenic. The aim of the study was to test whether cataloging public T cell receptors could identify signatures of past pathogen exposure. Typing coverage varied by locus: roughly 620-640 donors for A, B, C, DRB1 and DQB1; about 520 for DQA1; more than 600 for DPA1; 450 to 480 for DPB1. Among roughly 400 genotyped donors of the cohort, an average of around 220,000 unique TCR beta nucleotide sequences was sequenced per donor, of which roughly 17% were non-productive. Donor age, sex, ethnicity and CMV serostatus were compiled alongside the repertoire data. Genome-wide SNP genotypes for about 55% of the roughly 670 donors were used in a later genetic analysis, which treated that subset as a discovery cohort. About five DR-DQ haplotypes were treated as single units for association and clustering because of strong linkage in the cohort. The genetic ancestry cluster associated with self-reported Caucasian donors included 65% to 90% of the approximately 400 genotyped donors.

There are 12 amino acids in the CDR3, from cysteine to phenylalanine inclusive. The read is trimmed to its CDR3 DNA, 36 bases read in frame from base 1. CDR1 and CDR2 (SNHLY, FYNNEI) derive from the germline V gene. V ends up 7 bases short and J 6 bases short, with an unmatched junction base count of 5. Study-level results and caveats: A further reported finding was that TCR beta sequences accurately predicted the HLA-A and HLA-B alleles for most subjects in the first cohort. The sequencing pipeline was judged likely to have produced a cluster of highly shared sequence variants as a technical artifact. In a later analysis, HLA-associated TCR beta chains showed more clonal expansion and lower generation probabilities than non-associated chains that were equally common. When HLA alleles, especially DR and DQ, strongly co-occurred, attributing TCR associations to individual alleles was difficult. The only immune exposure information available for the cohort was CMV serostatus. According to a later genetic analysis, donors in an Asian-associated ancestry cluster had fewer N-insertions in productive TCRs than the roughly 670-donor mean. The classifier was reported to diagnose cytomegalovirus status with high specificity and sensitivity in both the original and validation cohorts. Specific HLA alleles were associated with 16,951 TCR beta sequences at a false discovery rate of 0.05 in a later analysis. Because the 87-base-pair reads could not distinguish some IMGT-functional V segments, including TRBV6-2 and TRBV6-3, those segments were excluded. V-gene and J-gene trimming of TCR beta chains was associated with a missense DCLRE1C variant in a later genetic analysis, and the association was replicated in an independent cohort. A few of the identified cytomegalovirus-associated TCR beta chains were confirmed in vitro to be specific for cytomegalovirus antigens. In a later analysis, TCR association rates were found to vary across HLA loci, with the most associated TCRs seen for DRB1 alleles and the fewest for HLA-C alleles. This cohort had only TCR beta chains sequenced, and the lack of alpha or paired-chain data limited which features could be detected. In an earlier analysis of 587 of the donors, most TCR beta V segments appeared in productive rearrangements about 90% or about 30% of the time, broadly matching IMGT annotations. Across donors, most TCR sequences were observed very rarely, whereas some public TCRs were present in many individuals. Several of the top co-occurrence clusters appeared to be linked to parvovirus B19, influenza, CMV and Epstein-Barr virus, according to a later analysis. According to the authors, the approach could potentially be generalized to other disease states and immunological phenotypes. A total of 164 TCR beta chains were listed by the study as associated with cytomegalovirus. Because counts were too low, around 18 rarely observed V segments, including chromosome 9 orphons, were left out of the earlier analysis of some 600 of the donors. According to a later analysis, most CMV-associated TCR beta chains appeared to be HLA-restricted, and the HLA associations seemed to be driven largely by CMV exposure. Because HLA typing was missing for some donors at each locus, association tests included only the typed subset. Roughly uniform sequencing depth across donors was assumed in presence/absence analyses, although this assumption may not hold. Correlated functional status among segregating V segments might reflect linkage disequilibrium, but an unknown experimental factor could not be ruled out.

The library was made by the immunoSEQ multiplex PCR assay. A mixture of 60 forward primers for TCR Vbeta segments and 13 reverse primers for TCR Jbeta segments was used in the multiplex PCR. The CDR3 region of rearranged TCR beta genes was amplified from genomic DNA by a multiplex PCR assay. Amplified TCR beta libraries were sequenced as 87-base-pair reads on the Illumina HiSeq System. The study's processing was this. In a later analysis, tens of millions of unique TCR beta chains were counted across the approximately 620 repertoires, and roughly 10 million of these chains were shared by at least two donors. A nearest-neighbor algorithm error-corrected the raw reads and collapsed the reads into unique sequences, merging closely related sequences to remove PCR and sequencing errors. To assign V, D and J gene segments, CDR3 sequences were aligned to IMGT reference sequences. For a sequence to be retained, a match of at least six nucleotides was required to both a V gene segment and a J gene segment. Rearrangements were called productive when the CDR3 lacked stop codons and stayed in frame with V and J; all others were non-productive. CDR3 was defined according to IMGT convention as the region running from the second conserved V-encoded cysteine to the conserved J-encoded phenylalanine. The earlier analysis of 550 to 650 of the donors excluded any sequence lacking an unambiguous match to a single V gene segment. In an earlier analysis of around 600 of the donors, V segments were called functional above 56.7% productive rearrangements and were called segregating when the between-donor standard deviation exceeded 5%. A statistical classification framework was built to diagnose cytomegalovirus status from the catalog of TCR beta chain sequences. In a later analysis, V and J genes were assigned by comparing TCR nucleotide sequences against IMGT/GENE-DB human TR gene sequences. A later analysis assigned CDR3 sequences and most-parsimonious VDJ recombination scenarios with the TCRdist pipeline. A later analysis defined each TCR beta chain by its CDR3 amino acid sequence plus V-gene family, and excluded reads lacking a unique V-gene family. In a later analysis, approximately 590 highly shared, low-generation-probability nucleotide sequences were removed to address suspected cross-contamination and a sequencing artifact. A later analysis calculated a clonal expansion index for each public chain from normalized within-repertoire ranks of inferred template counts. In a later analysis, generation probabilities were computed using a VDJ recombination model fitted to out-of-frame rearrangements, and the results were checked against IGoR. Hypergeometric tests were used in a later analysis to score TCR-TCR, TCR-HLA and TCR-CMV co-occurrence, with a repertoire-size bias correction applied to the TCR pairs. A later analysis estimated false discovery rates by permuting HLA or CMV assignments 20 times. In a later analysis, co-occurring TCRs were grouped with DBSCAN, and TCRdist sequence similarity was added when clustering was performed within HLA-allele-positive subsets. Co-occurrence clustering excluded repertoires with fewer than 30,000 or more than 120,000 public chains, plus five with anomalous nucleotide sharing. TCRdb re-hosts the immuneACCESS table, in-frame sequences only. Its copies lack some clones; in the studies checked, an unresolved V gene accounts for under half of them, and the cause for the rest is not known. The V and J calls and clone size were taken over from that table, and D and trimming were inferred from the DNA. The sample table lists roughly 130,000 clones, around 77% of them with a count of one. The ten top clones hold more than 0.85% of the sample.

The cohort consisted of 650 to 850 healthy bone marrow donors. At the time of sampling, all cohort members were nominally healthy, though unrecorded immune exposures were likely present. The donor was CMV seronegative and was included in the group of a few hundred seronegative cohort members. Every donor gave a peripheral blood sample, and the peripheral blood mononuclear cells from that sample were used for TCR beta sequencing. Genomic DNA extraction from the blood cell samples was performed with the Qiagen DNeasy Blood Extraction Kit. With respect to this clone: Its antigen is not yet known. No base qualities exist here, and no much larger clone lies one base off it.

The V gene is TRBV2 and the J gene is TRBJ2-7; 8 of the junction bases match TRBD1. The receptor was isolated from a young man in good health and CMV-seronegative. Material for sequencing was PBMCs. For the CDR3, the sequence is CASKITGGEQYF. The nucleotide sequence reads TGTGCCAGCAAAATAACAGGGGGCGAGCAGTACTTC.